One and the same sample provided the 31 T cell receptor beta chains below, sequenced in a study of somatic mutations in cytotoxic T cells in rheumatoid arthritis. Generated by immunoSEQ multiplex PCR, the TCRdb table keeps only in-frame clones and is missing some. The data hold roughly 20,000 clones, with around four fifths observed a single time. Sequencing was done on a sample of CD8+ T cells sorted from blood. These receptors originate from an adult with rheumatoid arthritis.

The chain links TRBV19 to TRBJ1-5; D possibly corresponds to TRBD1 (5 bases). Per the germline V gene, CDR1 is LNHDA and CDR2 is SQIVND (reference sequence). With 3 bases removed from V and 5 bases from J, the gap between germline ends came to 17 bases. The CDR3 runs to 16 residues. This CDR3 is CASSMAGPGNYQPQHF. DNA for the CDR3: TGTGCCAGTAGTATGGCGGGGCCGGGTAATTATCAGCCCCAGCATTTT.

The count of this clone is one. CDR3 sequence: CASSAGEWGNQPQHF. As DNA, the CDR3 is TGTGCCAGCAGTGCTGGGGAATGGGGCAATCAGCCCCAGCATTTT. The chain recombines TRBV28 with TRBJ1-5, with no clear D. CDR3 length: 15 amino acids. The V gene lost 5 bases and the J gene lost 2 bases, with 13 bases spanning the gap. Germline V gene data show CDR1 as MDHEN and CDR2 as SYDVKM.

The CDR3 DNA is TGTGCCAGCGTCCGAGGGGATGGGCGCACTGAAGCTTTCTTT. Protein sequence: CASVRGDGRTEAFF. This chain connects TRBV28 to TRBJ1-1; the D gene is possibly TRBD1 (5 bases). This CDR3 comprises 14 residues. The V end was cut by 8 bases, the J end by 4 bases, with 17 bases between. Per the germline V gene, CDR1 is MDHEN and CDR2 is SYDVKM.

Here the CDR3 reads CASSQEASGATYEQYF. CDR3 coding DNA: TGCGCCAGCAGCCAAGAAGCCAGCGGGGCTACCTACGAGCAGTACTTC. The chain links TRBV4-1 to TRBJ2-7; 7 bases map to TRBD2. The CDR3 has 16 amino acids. The germline CDR1 and CDR2 sequences are MGHRA and YSYEKL. The junction had 7 bases not matched to a gene; V was cut back by 0 bases and J by 2 bases.

The chain uses TRBV7-2 and TRBJ1-4, with a possible D match to TRBD1 (6 bases). V lost 4 bases and J lost 13, with 16 bases in between. Germline V gene sequence: CDR1 SGHTA, CDR2 FQGNSA. This CDR3 region has 13 residues. The CDR3 protein is CASSSGLDSRLFF. The CDR3 region has the DNA TGTGCCAGCAGCTCCGGACTGGACAGTCGACTGTTTTTT.

Here the CDR3 reads CASSFGGNSYEQYF. As DNA, the CDR3 is TGTGCCAGCAGCTTTGGGGGTAACTCCTACGAGCAGTACTTC. The chain employs TRBV11-2 and TRBJ2-7; D possibly matches TRBD1 or TRBD2 (5 bases each). Deletions cut 3 bases from V and 0 bases from J, with 9 bases between. Looked up from germline, CDR1 is SGHAT and CDR2 is FQNNGV. This CDR3 region has 14 residues.

This clone was seen more than once but under ten times. Written as DNA, the CDR3 is TGTGCCAGCAGTCCAGACAGGGGGGAACAGCCCCAGCATTTT. This sequence encodes CASSPDRGEQPQHF. The chain combines TRBV2 with TRBJ1-5; 9 bases line up with TRBD1. CDR3 length: 14 residues. Unmatched junction bases numbered 6, after V lost 5 bases and J lost 7 bases. CDR1 and CDR2 from the germline V gene are SNHLY and FYNNEI. Full variable domain (missing parts from reference TRBV2 and TRBJ1-5): EPEVTQTPSHQVTQMGQEVILRCVPISNHLYFYWYRQILGQKVEFLVSFYNNEISEKSEIFDDQFSVERPDGSNFTLKIRSTKLEDSAMYFCASSPDRGEQPQHFGDGTRLSIL.

The chain joins TRBV6-1 to TRBJ2-7; 7 positions match TRBD1. Germline CDR1 reads MNHNS; CDR2 reads SASEGT. V lost 4 bases to trimming and J lost 6 bases; unmatched junction nucleotides: 9. The CDR3 loop spans 14 amino acids. CDR3 residues: CASSGGRGFIEQYF. The CDR3 nucleotides are TGTGCCAGCAGTGGGGGCAGGGGGTTCATCGAGCAGTACTTC.

The chain employs TRBV5-1 and TRBJ2-1, with D tentatively TRBD2 (5 bases). The CDR3 length is 17 residues. V shed 4 bases and J shed 7 bases, with 24 bases lying between them. Germline CDR1 is SGHRS and CDR2 is YFSETQ. The CDR3 DNA follows: TGCGCCAGCAGCCCCCCCCAGTTGGGAGAGAGTGGAAATGAGCAGTTCTTC. This sequence encodes CASSPPQLGESGNEQFF.

This clone was observed once. This rearrangement joins TRBV7-2 to TRBJ2-7, with D perhaps matching TRBD1 (6 bases). Germline V lookup: CDR1 SGHTA, CDR2 FQGNSA. The CDR3 has 13 amino acids. Trimming took off 3 bases at V and 2 bases at J, with 8 bases between the two ends. CDR3 residues: CASSFEGAYEQYF. DNA of the CDR3: TGTGCCAGCAGCTTCGAGGGGGCCTACGAGCAGTACTTC.

CDR3 bases: TGTGCCAGCAGCGTAGATTGGGCTGCCGGACAGAACTATGGCTACACCTTC. It translates to CASSVDWAAGQNYGYTF. The chain couples TRBV9 to TRBJ1-2; D possibly corresponds to TRBD1 (6 bases). This CDR3 has 17 residues. V lost 0 bases and J lost 2, with 17 bases in between. The germline V gene encodes CDR1 SGDLS and CDR2 YYNGEE.

In regard to this clone: Different DNA sequences within this sample yield the same CDR3. The chain is built from TRBV10-3 and TRBJ1-5, with D maybe TRBD1 (5 bases). The CDR3 runs 14 residues. Trimming left V 8 bases short and J 0 bases short, with 11 bases between. Germline CDR1 reads ENHRY; CDR2 reads SYGVKD. The CDR3 DNA reads as TGTGCCATCGGGACGGGAGATAGCAATCAGCCCCAGCATTTT. Translated: CAIGTGDSNQPQHF.

The chain links TRBV13 to TRBJ2-7; D possibly corresponds to TRBD2 (5 bases). From germline, CDR1 is PRHDT and CDR2 FYEKMQ (reference sequence). V lost 5 bases and J 0 bases, leaving 8 bases between the germline ends. CDR3 length: 13 amino acids. The CDR3 sequence is CASSRAGSYEQYF. As DNA, the CDR3 is TGTGCCAGCAGCCGGGCGGGCTCCTACGAGCAGTACTTC. The full variable domain, rest sourced from reference TRBV13 and TRBJ2-7, is AAGVIQSPRHLIKEKRETATLKCYPIPRHDTVYWYQQGPGQDPQFLISFYEKMQSDKGSIPDRFSAQQFSDYHSELNMSSLELGDSALYFCASSRAGSYEQYFGPGTRLTVT.

The chain carries TRBV6-6 and TRBJ1-1, with 8 bases that match TRBD1. The CDR3 is 15 residues long. Germline CDR1 reads MNHNY; CDR2 reads SVGAGI (reference sequence). After removal of 7 bases from V and 1 base from J, the junction contained 8 bases not matched to a gene. The CDR3 sequence: CASTLIGTGNTEAFF. In DNA, the CDR3 is TGTGCCAGCACCTTAATTGGGACAGGGAACACTGAAGCTTTCTTT.

The rearrangement uses TRBV14 and TRBJ2-7; D is perhaps TRBD1 (6 bases). Germline CDR1 reads SGHDN; CDR2 reads FVKESK. The CDR3 is made up of 17 amino acids. The ends were cut back, 0 bases at V and 0 bases at J, with 15 bases in the middle. The CDR3 DNA reads TGTGCCAGCAGCCAAGATCTTTCAGGGGCCAGCTCCTACGAGCAGTACTTC. It translates to CASSQDLSGASSYEQYF.

The V gene is TRBV5-6, the J gene TRBJ2-7; D uncertain. This CDR3 region has 14 residues. Germline V gene data show CDR1 as SGHDT and CDR2 as YYEEEE. The V end lost 0 bases, the J end lost 5 bases, and 12 bases lay between the germline ends. The DNA of the CDR3 is TGTGCCAGCAGCTTGGGCGGCTCCTGGGACGAGCAGTACTTC. It specifies CASSLGGSWDEQYF.

This sequence joins TRBV5-5 and TRBJ2-1; D ambiguous. V was clipped by 5 bases and J by 0 bases, with 3 bases between them. Germline assignment: CDR1 SGHKS and CDR2 YYEKEE (reference sequence). CDR3 length equals 12 residues. The CDR3 nucleotides read TGTGCCAGCAGGGTCTCCTACAATGAGCAGTTCTTC. This translates into CASRVSYNEQFF. Full variable domain (missing parts from reference TRBV5-5 and TRBJ2-1): DAGVTQSPTHLIKTRGQQVTLRCSPISGHKSVSWYQQVLGQGPQFIFQYYEKEERGRGNFPDRFSARQFPNYSSELNVNALLLGDSALYLCASRVSYNEQFFGPGTRLTVL.

In this sample, this clone turned up a few times. The chain uses TRBV7-9 and TRBJ2-1; D not certain. Germline V gene sequence: CDR1 SEHNR, CDR2 FQNEAQ (reference sequence). The V and J ends lost 5 bases and 6 bases respectively, with 11 bases between them. The CDR3 length is 13 residues. CDR3: CASSALGRNEQFF. CDR3 DNA sequence: TGTGCCAGCAGCGCCCTAGGGCGCAATGAGCAGTTCTTC.

The rearrangement links TRBV7-2 to TRBJ2-7; the match to TRBD2 covers 14 bases. The trim removed 1 base at V and 6 bases at J, leaving 2 bases unmatched. The CDR3 length is 15 residues. CDR1 is SGHTA, CDR2 FQGNSA, per germline. CDR3 sequence: CASSLGTSGRREQYF. Here the CDR3 DNA reads TGTGCCAGCAGCTTAGGGACTAGCGGGAGGCGCGAGCAGTACTTC. Full variable domain (remainder filled in from reference TRBV7-2 and TRBJ2-7): GAGVSQSPSNKVTEKGKDVELRCDPISGHTALYWYRQSLGQGLEFLIYFQGNSAPDKSGLPSDRFSAERTGGSVSTLTIQRTQQEDSAVYLCASSLGTSGRREQYFGPGTRLTVT.

In DNA, the CDR3 is TGTGCCAGCAGTGAATGGGGGAGTTTTAGGGATACGCAGTATTTT. Protein sequence: CASSEWGSFRDTQYF. The chain is built from TRBV6-1 and TRBJ2-3; the D gene could be TRBD1 or TRBD2 (5 bases each). Deletions cut 2 bases from V and 6 bases from J, with 15 bases between. Per germline, CDR1 MNHNS and CDR2 SASEGT. The CDR3 is 15 residues long.

The rearrangement links TRBV30 to TRBJ2-3; possibly TRBD2 for D (5 bases). The V end lost 0 bases, the J end lost 0 bases, and 10 bases lay between the germline ends. The CDR3 extends over 15 amino acids. Germline values: CDR1 GTSNPN, CDR2 SVGIG (reference sequence). CDR3 protein: CAWSVLGSSTDTQYF. In nucleotides, the CDR3 is TGTGCCTGGAGTGTTTTAGGGAGTAGCACAGATACGCAGTATTTT.

This chain links TRBV14 with TRBJ2-7, with unresolved D. Germline CDR1 SGHDN, CDR2 FVKESK. The length of the CDR3 is 15 residues. V was shortened by 3 bases and J by 3 bases, with 15 bases between the two germline ends. CDR3 nucleotides: TGTGCCAGCAGCCACACCGATTCCCTTTTCTACGAGCAGTACTTC. It codes for CASSHTDSLFYEQYF.

The chain uses TRBV9 and TRBJ1-2; TRBD1 aligns across 7 bases. Germline CDR1 and CDR2: SGDLS and YYNGEE. Losses at the gene ends were 3 bases for V and 4 bases for J; bases not matched to a gene: 3. CDR3 length equals 13 residues. This CDR3 is CASSARTGYGYTF. The CDR3 coding sequence is TGTGCCAGCAGCGCTCGGACAGGCTATGGCTACACCTTC.

This clone was detected once. The rearrangement links TRBV7-9 to TRBJ2-1; 10 bases agree with TRBD2. The trim removed 5 bases at V and 7 bases at J, leaving 8 bases unmatched. This CDR3 is built from 15 residues. Germline V gives CDR1 SEHNR, CDR2 FQNEAQ (reference sequence). The CDR3 sequence: CASSPLSGRSNEQFF. In DNA, the CDR3 is TGTGCCAGCAGCCCCCTTAGCGGGAGGTCGAATGAGCAGTTCTTC.

This chain links TRBV4-1 with TRBJ2-7; 11 nucleotides align to TRBD1. Germline V gene sequence: CDR1 MGHRA, CDR2 YSYEKL. The length of the CDR3 is 19 residues. Trimming at V came to 0 bases and at J to 6 bases, leaving 16 bases not matched to a gene. The CDR3 here is CASSQEVTGPGTGGLEQYF. In DNA, the CDR3 is TGCGCCAGCAGCCAAGAAGTAACCGGACCCGGGACAGGGGGTCTCGAGCAGTACTTC.

The CDR3 reads CASSHEGGYSPLHF. As DNA, the CDR3 is TGTGCCAGCAGCCACGAGGGTGGGTATTCACCCCTCCACTTT. The chain is built from TRBV14 and TRBJ1-6; no reliable D call. Trimming removed 3 bases at V and 8 bases at J, with 11 bases between. This CDR3 is 14 amino acids long. CDR1 is SGHDN, CDR2 FVKESK, per germline.

This clone was observed once. The V call is TRBV28, the J call TRBJ2-4; TRBD1 matches at 7 bases. Germline V CDR1 and CDR2: MDHEN, SYDVKM. This CDR3 comprises 17 residues. Unmatched junction bases numbered 12, after V lost 5 bases and J lost 2 bases. CDR3 sequence reads: CASSDHPQGLPKNIQYF. The CDR3 nucleotides read TGTGCCAGCAGTGACCACCCACAGGGGTTGCCCAAAAACATTCAGTACTTC.

This clone was seen a handful of times. The chain uses TRBV19 and TRBJ1-5; D unresolved. The CDR3 sequence is 13 residues long. Germline-derived CDR1 and CDR2 are LNHDA and SQIVND (reference sequence). The germline V and J ends were trimmed by 8 bases and 3 bases, with 11 bases remaining between them. The CDR3 is CASGSYDNQPQHF. DNA of the CDR3: TGTGCCAGTGGGTCTTACGACAATCAGCCCCAGCATTTT.

The V and J genes are TRBV18 and TRBJ1-4, with D maybe TRBD1 (5 bases). Per the germline V gene, CDR1 is KGHSH and CDR2 is LQKENI. The CDR3 runs to 17 residues. The V end lost 6 bases, the J end lost 0 bases, and 17 bases lay between the germline ends. The CDR3 is CASSPDSPLATNEKLFF. In DNA, the CDR3 is TGTGCCAGCTCTCCCGACAGTCCGCTTGCAACTAATGAAAAACTGTTTTTT.

The gene calls are TRBV19 and TRBJ2-7; D may be TRBD2 (5 bases). Germline assignment: CDR1 LNHDA and CDR2 SQIVND (reference sequence). Trimming shortened V by 5 bases and J by 5 bases, and 10 bases separated the two germline ends. The length of the CDR3 is 12 residues. In DNA form, the CDR3 reads TGTGCCAGTAGTGCCGGGATCCACGAGCAGTACTTC. Protein product: CASSAGIHEQYF.

This chain links TRBV4-2 with TRBJ2-3; TRBD2 agrees at 7 bases. With 1 base clipped from V and 0 bases from J, the junction kept 13 bases outside the gene matches. Germline CDR1 reads LGHNA; CDR2 reads YNFKEQ. The CDR3 extends over 19 amino acids. The CDR3 nucleotides read TGTGCCAGCAGCCAAGTGAGGAGGCGGGAGCGGGCAAGCACAGATACGCAGTATTTT. Translating gives CASSQVRRRERASTDTQYF.